Listed below are T cell receptor beta chains from one sample, sequenced in a study of blood T cells in healthy people across ages. Via MiXCR, TCRdb re-called the 5' RACE reads, giving one row per CDR3 protein. This sample carries roughly 560,000 distinct CDR3 sequences, around 24% of them seen once, and the ten largest clones take roughly 10%. The same specimen was also included in a second study, on T cells of mothers and their children.

What was sequenced was blood. The receptors were sampled from a boy younger than 18 in good health. CDR3s include the opening cysteine and the closing phenylalanine or tryptophan. D genes are given only for firm matches. Some rows mark clone size as missing; the rest say once, few, many or name a class of expanded clone.

clone size	D gene	V gene	J gene	CDR3 DNA	CDR3 protein
.	TRBD1	TRBV25-1	TRBJ2-5	TGTGCCAGCAGTGGATACGGGACAGGCCTACAAGAGACCCAGTACTTC	CASSGYGTGLQETQYF
few	TRBD2	TRBV14	TRBJ2-1	TGTGCCAGCAGCCTACTAGCGGGTAACATCAATGAGCAGTTCTTC	CASSLLAGNINEQFF
.	.	TRBV5-5	TRBJ2-5	TGTGCCAGCAGCAGGGGCGGGGTGGAGACCCAGTACTTC	CASSRGGVETQYF
many	.	TRBV2	TRBJ2-1	TGTGCCAGCAGTGTAGACAATGAGCAGTTCTTC	CASSVDNEQFF
.	TRBD1	TRBV20-1	TRBJ2-3	TGCAGTGCCCCGGGACAGGGACCAGATACGCAGTATTTT	CSAPGQGPDTQYF
.	.	TRBV14	TRBJ2-1	TGTGCCAGCAGCCAAGATCGCCTGAGGAATGAGCAGTTCTTC	CASSQDRLRNEQFF
.	.	TRBV6-1	TRBJ2-2	TGTGCCAGCGGAATTGGGGGGGCTAGCGGTGGCGGGGAGCTGTTTTTT	CASGIGGASGGGELFF
.	.	TRBV5-1	TRBJ2-5	TGCGCCAGCAGCTTGGCCTTGGACGGATACCAAGAGACCCAGTACTTC	CASSLALDGYQETQYF
.	TRBD2	TRBV7-2	TRBJ2-2	TGTGCCAGCAGCTTCACGGGGGGGCCGAGCACCGGGGAGCTGTTTTTT	CASSFTGGPSTGELFF
few	TRBD2	TRBV28	TRBJ2-7	TGTGCCAGCAGTTCCCTCCGTCTTAGCGGGGTCATCTACGAGCAGTACTTC	CASSSLRLSGVIYEQYF
.	.	TRBV18	TRBJ2-7	TGTGCCAGCTCACCTACAGGCGTATCCCTGGGGGAGCAGTACTTC	CASSPTGVSLGEQYF
few	.	TRBV7-3	TRBJ2-5	TGTGCCAGCAGCAAGGACGGGGAAGAGACCCAGTACTTC	CASSKDGEETQYF
.	.	TRBV2	TRBJ2-1	TGTGCCAGCAGTCAAACAGCTTACAATGAGCAGTTCTTC	CASSQTAYNEQFF
.	.	TRBV24-1	TRBJ2-5	TGTGCCACCAGTGACCTTATAGGGGGTCTGGAGACCCAGTACTTC	CATSDLIGGLETQYF
medium-sized	.	TRBV6-4	TRBJ2-2	TGTGCCAGCAGTGAGGGCACCGGGGAGCTGTTTTTT	CASSEGTGELFF
.	TRBD1	TRBV19	TRBJ1-2	TGTGCCAGTAGTCGAACGGACAGGGCGGACGGCTACACCTTC	CASSRTDRADGYTF